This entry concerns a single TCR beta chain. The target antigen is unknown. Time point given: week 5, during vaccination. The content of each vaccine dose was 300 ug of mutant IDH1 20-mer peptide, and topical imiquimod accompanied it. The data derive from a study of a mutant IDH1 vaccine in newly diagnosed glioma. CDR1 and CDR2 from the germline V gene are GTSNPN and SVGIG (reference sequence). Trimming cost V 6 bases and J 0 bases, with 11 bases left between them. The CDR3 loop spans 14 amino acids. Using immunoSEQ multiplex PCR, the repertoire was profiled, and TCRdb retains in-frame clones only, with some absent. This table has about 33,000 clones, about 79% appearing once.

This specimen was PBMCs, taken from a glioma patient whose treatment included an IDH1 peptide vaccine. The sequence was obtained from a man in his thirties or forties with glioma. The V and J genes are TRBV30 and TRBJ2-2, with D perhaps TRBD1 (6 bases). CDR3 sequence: CACLRQANTGELFF. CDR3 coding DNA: TGTGCCTGTCTCCGACAGGCGAACACCGGGGAGCTGTTTTTT.